This T cell receptor (beta chain) was captured in a study of follicular helper T cells after annual influenza vaccination. Regarding the study as a whole: Each annual vaccination recalled recurring oligoclonal ICOS+CD38+ cTfh clonotypes.

Regarding time point: 2014-2015 season, pre-vaccination. Adults received seasonal inactivated influenza vaccine, with sorted blood CD4 subsets sequenced before and after. No donor had influenza vaccine in the prior 6 months; all lived in the community. There are a few counts of this clone. Antigen specificity is unknown. Survey level resolution was used for TCRB sequencing. Sequenced by immunoSEQ multiplex PCR; TCRdb stores in-frame clones only, minus some. The table records about 14,000 clones, about 83% of them present only once. Trimming removed 6 bases from V and 1 base from J; junction bases left unmatched: 2. The CDR3 loop spans 14 amino acids. Germline V gives CDR1 MGHRA, CDR2 YSYEKL.

The chain recombines TRBV4-1 with TRBJ2-3; 9 nucleotides agree with TRBD2. Source: CXCR5- memory CD4+ T cells sorted from blood, taken on the day of influenza vaccination. The sequence was obtained from an adult who received the influenza vaccine. The CDR3 DNA reads TGCGCCAGCAGAGCGGGGGGCGGCACAGATACGCAGTATTTT. Translating it yields CASRAGGGTDTQYF.